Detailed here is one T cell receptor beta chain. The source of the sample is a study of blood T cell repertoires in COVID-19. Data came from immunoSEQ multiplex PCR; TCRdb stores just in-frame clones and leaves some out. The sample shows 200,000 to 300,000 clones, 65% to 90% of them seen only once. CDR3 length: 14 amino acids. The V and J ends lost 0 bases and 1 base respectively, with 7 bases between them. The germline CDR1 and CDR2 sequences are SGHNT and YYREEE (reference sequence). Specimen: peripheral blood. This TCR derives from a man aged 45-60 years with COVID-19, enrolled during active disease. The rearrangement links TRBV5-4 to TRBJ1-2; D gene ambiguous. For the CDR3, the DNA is TGTGCCAGCAGCTTGGGTTCGAGTAACTATGGCTACACCTTC. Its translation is CASSLGSSNYGYTF.